A selection of T cell receptor beta chains follows, all from one sample in a study of shared clonotypes between healthy human individuals. Sequencing was performed with immunoSEQ multiplex PCR; in TCRdb, only in-frame clones are kept and a portion is missing. The sample has approximately 510,000 clones; roughly 78% are singletons. The sequencing input was PBMCs. These TCRs come from a woman aged 40 to 55 in good health. Some clones in this sample may be carry-over from other donors' samples. The CDR3 runs from the conserved cysteine through the conserved F or W. The D gene is left open where the match is weak. Not every row has a clone size; where given, it reads once, few, many or a size class.

V	length	D	J	size	DNA	CDR3
TRBV4-3	13	NA	TRBJ1-2	NA	TGCGCCAGCAGCCAAGATTTGCACTATGGCTACACCTTC	CASSQDLHYGYTF
TRBV4-1	17	TRBD2	TRBJ2-2	NA	TGCGCCAGCAGCCAATTCGGGACTAGCAAATACACCGGGGAGCTGTTTTTT	CASSQFGTSKYTGELFF
TRBV7-9	17	TRBD1	TRBJ1-2	many	TGTGCCAGCAGCGATTCGGGGACAGGGGTCAATAGTGATGGCTACACCTTC	CASSDSGTGVNSDGYTF
TRBV7-6	13	NA	TRBJ2-7	NA	TGTGCCAGCAGCGGAGAGGGCAGGCGCGAGCAGTACTTC	CASSGEGRREQYF
TRBV28	14	NA	TRBJ1-1	few	TGTGCCAGCAGTTTGGTAGCAGTGAACACTGAAGCTTTCTTT	CASSLVAVNTEAFF
TRBV5-4	15	NA	TRBJ2-5	NA	TGTGCCAGCAGCCAAGCTCGACAGACCCAAGAGACCCAGTACTTC	CASSQARQTQETQYF
TRBV10-3	13	NA	TRBJ2-7	NA	TGTGCCAGCAGCCTTGTGGGGGGCTACGAGCAGTACTTC	CASSLVGGYEQYF
TRBV5-1	15	TRBD1	TRBJ1-1	NA	TGCGCCAGCAGCTTCGTCTACAGGGGGCGAGATGAAGCTTTCTTT	CASSFVYRGRDEAFF
TRBV6-1	13	NA	TRBJ1-2	few	TGTGCCAGCAGTGATGGCGGATTCTATGGCTACACCTTC	CASSDGGFYGYTF
TRBV7-2	14	NA	TRBJ2-7	NA	TGTGCCAGCAGCCCTATGGGGATCACCTACGAGCAGTACTTC	CASSPMGITYEQYF
TRBV7-9	16	TRBD2	TRBJ2-1	NA	TGTGCCAGCAGCTTTACTAGCGGGAGTTTAAGCAATGAGCAGTTCTTC	CASSFTSGSLSNEQFF
TRBV29-1	15	NA	TRBJ1-1	few	TGCAGCGTAACCTCCTCCGTGACCTGGAACACTGAAGCTTTCTTT	CSVTSSVTWNTEAFF
TRBV6-1	14	TRBD2	TRBJ2-5	NA	TGTGCCAGCAGCGTTAGCGGGAGAGGGGAGACCCAGTACTTC	CASSVSGRGETQYF
TRBV5-6	15	TRBD2	TRBJ2-1	NA	TGTGCCAGCAGCTTGTTGGCGGGAGTTTACAATGAGCAGTTCTTC	CASSLLAGVYNEQFF
TRBV19	16	TRBD1	TRBJ2-5	NA	TGTGCCAGTAGTATATTCTCCGGGACAGGGAGAGGGACCCAGTACTTC	CASSIFSGTGRGTQYF
TRBV29-1	13	TRBD2	TRBJ2-1	NA	TGCAGCGTTGGAACTAGCGGATACAATGAGCAGTTCTTC	CSVGTSGYNEQFF
TRBV4-3	14	TRBD1	TRBJ1-1	NA	TGCGCCAGCAGCTCCCGGACAGGGGGTTTTGGCGCTTTCTTT	CASSSRTGGFGAFF
TRBV6-5	16	NA	TRBJ1-2	NA	TGTGCCAGCAGTTACGCTCCTCCGGGACTCAACTATGGCTACACCTTC	CASSYAPPGLNYGYTF
TRBV4-1	15	TRBD1	TRBJ1-2	NA	TGCGCCAGCAGCCAAGTGGGCAGGGGGCTCGTTGGCTACACCTTC	CASSQVGRGLVGYTF
TRBV27	15	TRBD1	TRBJ2-5	NA	TGTGCCAGCAGTGCCATGGGACAGGCCCAAGAGACCCAGTACTTC	CASSAMGQAQETQYF
TRBV6-7	14	NA	TRBJ1-1	NA	TGTGCCAGCAGTTACTCAAGTCCCGCGGATGAAGCTTTCTTT	CASSYSSPADEAFF
TRBV18	13	NA	TRBJ1-1	NA	TGTGCCAGCTCACGAGCTGTGGAGACTGAAGCTTTCTTT	CASSRAVETEAFF
TRBV6-1	15	NA	TRBJ2-6	few	TGTGCCAGCAGTGAACGACTGTCTGGGGCCAACGTCCTGACTTTC	CASSERLSGANVLTF
TRBV7-7	15	TRBD1	TRBJ2-2	NA	TGTGCTAGTACACCCGGGACAGGGGGGGAACGGGAGCTGTTTTTT	CASTPGTGGERELFF
TRBV28	13	TRBD2	TRBJ2-5	NA	TGTGCCAGCAGTCTTTCGGCTAGCGGGAAGCAGTACTTC	CASSLSASGKQYF
TRBV9	16	TRBD2	TRBJ2-1	NA	TGTGCCAGCAGCGTAGGACTAGCGGGTTCATACAATGAGCAGTTCTTC	CASSVGLAGSYNEQFF
TRBV9	13	NA	TRBJ2-1	NA	TGTGCCAGCAGCGGCGGGCCGCACGATGAGCAGTTCTTC	CASSGGPHDEQFF